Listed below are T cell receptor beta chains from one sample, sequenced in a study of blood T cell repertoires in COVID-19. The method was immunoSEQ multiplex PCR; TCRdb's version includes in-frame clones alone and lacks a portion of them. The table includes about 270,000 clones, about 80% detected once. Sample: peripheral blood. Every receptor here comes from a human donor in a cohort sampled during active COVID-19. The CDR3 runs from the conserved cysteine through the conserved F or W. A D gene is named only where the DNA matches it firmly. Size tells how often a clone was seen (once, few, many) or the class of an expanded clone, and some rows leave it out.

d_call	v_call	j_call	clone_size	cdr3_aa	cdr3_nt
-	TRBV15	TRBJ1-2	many	CATSRERVTAGHYGYTF	TGTGCCACCAGCAGAGAGAGGGTGACAGCGGGGCACTATGGCTACACCTTC
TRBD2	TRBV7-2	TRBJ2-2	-	CASSLALAGNTGELFF	TGTGCCAGCAGCTTAGCCCTAGCGGGGAACACCGGGGAGCTGTTTTTT
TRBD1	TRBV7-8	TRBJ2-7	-	CASSFSGTGGYEQYF	TGTGCCAGCAGCTTCTCCGGGACAGGGGGCTACGAGCAGTACTTC
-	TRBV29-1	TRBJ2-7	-	CSVGLAGYEQYF	TGCAGCGTTGGTCTGGCGGGTTACGAGCAGTACTTC
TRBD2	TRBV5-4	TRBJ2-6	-	CASSSIAGGSGANVLTF	TGTGCCAGCAGCTCAATAGCGGGGGGCAGTGGGGCCAACGTCCTGACTTTC
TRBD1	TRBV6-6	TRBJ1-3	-	CASSTTGVGNTIYF	TGTGCCAGCAGCACCACAGGGGTTGGAAACACCATATATTTT
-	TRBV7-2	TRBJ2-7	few	CASSPGVMYEQYF	TGTGCCAGCAGTCCGGGGGTTATGTACGAGCAGTACTTC
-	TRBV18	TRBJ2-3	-	CASSPALATTDTQYF	TGTGCCAGCTCACCAGCGCTAGCCACCACAGATACGCAGTATTTT
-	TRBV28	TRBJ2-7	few	CASSSGGRYEQYF	TGTGCCAGCAGTTCCGGAGGTCGCTACGAGCAGTACTTC
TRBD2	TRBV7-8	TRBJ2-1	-	CASSTTLAGGYNEQFF	TGTGCCAGCAGCACGACGCTGGCGGGAGGGTACAATGAGCAGTTCTTC
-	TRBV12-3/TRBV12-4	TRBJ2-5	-	CASSSDLGQYF	TGTGCCAGCAGTTCTGATCTCGGTCAGTACTTC
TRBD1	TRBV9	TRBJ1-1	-	CASSVTGQGSEAFF	TGTGCCAGCAGCGTTACGGGACAGGGTTCTGAAGCTTTCTTT
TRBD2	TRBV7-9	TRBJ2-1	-	CASSYSGRDEQFF	TGTGCCAGCAGCTATAGCGGGAGGGATGAGCAGTTCTTC
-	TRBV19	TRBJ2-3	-	CASSAPPYGVDTTYTQYF	TGTGCCAGTAGTGCTCCCCCCTACGGGGTCGACACAACTTATACGCAGTATTTT
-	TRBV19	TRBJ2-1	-	CASSRGDVYNEQFF	TGTGCCAGTAGTAGGGGGGACGTTTACAATGAGCAGTTCTTC
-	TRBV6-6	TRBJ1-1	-	CASSPGPEKKISGRAFF	TGTGCCAGCAGTCCTGGGCCTGAAAAAAAGATCAGTGGTCGAGCTTTCTTT
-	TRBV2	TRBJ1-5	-	CASSEFLRDSNQPQHF	TGTGCCAGCAGTGAATTTCTCAGGGATAGCAATCAGCCCCAGCATTTT
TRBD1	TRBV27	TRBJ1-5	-	CASSFGTASNQPQHF	TGTGCCAGCAGTTTCGGGACAGCTAGCAATCAGCCCCAGCATTTT
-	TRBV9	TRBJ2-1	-	CASSVGWGLADYNEQFF	TGTGCCAGCAGCGTCGGTTGGGGTCTAGCAGATTACAATGAGCAGTTCTTC
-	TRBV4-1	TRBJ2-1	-	CASSQWAGPYNEQFF	TGCGCCAGCAGCCAGTGGGCGGGACCGTACAATGAGCAGTTCTTC
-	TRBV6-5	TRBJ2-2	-	CASSYSTLPEHGELFF	TGTGCCAGCAGTTACTCGACTCTTCCAGAACACGGGGAGCTGTTTTTT
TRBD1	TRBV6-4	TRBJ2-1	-	CASSRSGGNEQFF	TGTGCCAGCAGTAGATCAGGGGGCAATGAGCAGTTCTTC
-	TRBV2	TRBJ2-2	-	CASRVNSVYTGELFF	TGTGCCAGCAGGGTAAATAGCGTATACACCGGGGAGCTGTTTTTT
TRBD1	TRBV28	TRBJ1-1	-	CASSSPGQGTFF	TGTGCCAGCAGTTCCCCGGGACAGGGGACTTTCTTT
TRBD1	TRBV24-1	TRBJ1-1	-	CATSEHGTGSAAFF	TGTGCCACCAGTGAACATGGGACAGGGAGTGCGGCTTTCTTT
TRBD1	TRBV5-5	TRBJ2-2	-	CASSLWDRTGELFF	TGTGCCAGCAGCTTGTGGGACAGAACCGGGGAGCTGTTTTTT
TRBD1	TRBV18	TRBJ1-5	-	CASSTGGNQPQHF	TGTGCCAGCTCAACAGGGGGCAATCAGCCCCAGCATTTT
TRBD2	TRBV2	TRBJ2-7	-	CASSKDGSGRAYEQYF	TGTGCCAGCAGTAAGGACGGAAGCGGGAGAGCCTACGAGCAGTACTTC